Sequencing of this TCR beta chain was carried out in a study of T cells in Graves' hyperthyroidism and ophthalmopathy. For the study at large: Upon initial diagnosis and before any treatment, peripheral blood was collected.

Authors of the study amplified TCR beta CDR3 regions from RNA transcripts. TCR CDR3 underwent first-round RT-PCR with the HTBI primer set. TCRdb analysed the multiplex PCR reads with MiXCR anew, one entry per CDR3 protein. The data contain a few hundred thousand distinct CDR3 sequences, about 16% of them singletons. Clinical symptoms, serum thyroxine and TRAb, thyroid ultrasound and orbital computed tomography together formed the diagnostic basis. The CDR3 sequence is 15 residues long. CDR1 and CDR2 (germline): SGHTA, FQGTGA. With 1 base clipped from V and 6 bases from J, the junction kept 4 bases outside the gene matches.

The TCR was taken from a woman between 55 and 75 years old with Graves' ophthalmopathy. Sequenced input: blood. The rearrangement joins TRBV7-3 to TRBJ2-1, with 9 bases identical to TRBD2. CDR3 protein: CASSLIAGAGNEQFF. CDR3 nucleotides: TGTGCCAGCAGCTTAATAGCGGGAGCAGGCAATGAGCAGTTCTTC.